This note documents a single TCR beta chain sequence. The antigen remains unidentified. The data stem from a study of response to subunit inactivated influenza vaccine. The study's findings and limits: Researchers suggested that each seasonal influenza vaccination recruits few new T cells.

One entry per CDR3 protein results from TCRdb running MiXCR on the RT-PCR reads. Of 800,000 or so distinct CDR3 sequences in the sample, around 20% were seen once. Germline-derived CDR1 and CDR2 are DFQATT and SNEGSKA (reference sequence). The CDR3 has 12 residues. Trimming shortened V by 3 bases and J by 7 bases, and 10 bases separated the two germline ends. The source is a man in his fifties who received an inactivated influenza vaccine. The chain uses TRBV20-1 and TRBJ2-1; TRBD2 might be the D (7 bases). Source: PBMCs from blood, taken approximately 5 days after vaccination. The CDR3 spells CSASKGGNEQFF. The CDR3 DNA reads TGCAGTGCTAGCAAGGGGGGGAATGAGCAGTTCTTC.